This T cell receptor beta chain is drawn from a study of T cell repertoires in cytomegalovirus infection. The overall study: CMV epitopes in the study were HLA-C-restricted (recently identified) and HLA-B-restricted (well studied). Public TCR beta signatures marked donors with CMV infection and the matching HLA. Study-level findings and limits: It was HLA-C-restricted CMV-specific TCR beta clonotypes that dominated the response ex vivo. Cumulative public TCR beta family frequency identified CMV carriers with the relevant HLA.

One entry per CDR3 protein, called by TCRdb with MiXCR from the reads. The sample records 70,000 to 95,000 distinct CDR3 sequences, 25% to 35% being singletons. The germline V gene encodes CDR1 LNHNV and CDR2 YYDKDF (reference sequence). V gave up 0 bases and J gave up 5 bases, with 13 bases separating them. There are 15 residues in the CDR3. Only one count was recorded for this clonotype. Its antigen is currently unknown. This clonotype originated in a human donor in good health (CMV status not recorded). Some clones in this sample may be carry-over from other donors' samples. The starting material was CD8+ T cells from cultured PBMCs, obtained from culture after CMV antigen stimulation. This chain joins TRBV15 and TRBJ1-1; D not resolved. In DNA, the CDR3 is TGTGCCACCAGCAGAGATGGCTCCTGGCGGACTGAAGCTTTCTTT. Translating gives CATSRDGSWRTEAFF.